Listed below are T cell receptor beta chains from one sample, sequenced in a study of shared clonotypes between healthy human individuals. Some clones are missing from TCRdb's copy, which holds only in-frame ones; the method was immunoSEQ multiplex PCR. The table shows about 1.1 million clones, with approximately 77% occurring only once. Sequencing used memory CD4+ T cells from PBMCs. The receptor source for this set is a man younger than 30 in good health. Some clones in this sample may be carry-over from other donors' samples. Each CDR3 is given with its conserved first and last residue. A D gene is named only where the DNA matches it firmly. Clone size is not always given. Where it is, it says once, few, many or a class for expanded clones.

V	size	J	D	DNA	CDR3
TRBV27	-	TRBJ2-7	-	TGTGCCAGCAGTTTGAGGGTGAGAACCTACGAGCAGTACTTC	CASSLRVRTYEQYF
TRBV7-2	-	TRBJ2-7	-	TGTGCCAGCAGCTTTAATTTCCGTCTGGAGCAGTACTTC	CASSFNFRLEQYF
TRBV6-1	-	TRBJ2-7	-	TGTGCCAGCAACCCCCTGTTTAGGGCCTACGAGCAGTACTTC	CASNPLFRAYEQYF
TRBV9	-	TRBJ2-3	-	TGTGCCAGCAGCGTAGGGGGAGGAGATACGCAGTATTTT	CASSVGGGDTQYF
TRBV7-2	-	TRBJ2-3	-	TGTGCCAGCAGCTTAGTACCGCGGGATACGCAGTATTTT	CASSLVPRDTQYF
TRBV2	-	TRBJ2-5	-	TGTGCCAGCAGTGTCGAAGGGGGGGAGACCCAGTACTTC	CASSVEGGETQYF
TRBV5-1	-	TRBJ1-2	-	TGCGCCAGCAGCTTGGCGGGAAATGGCTATGGCTACACCTTC	CASSLAGNGYGYTF
TRBV9	-	TRBJ2-3	-	TGTGCCAGCAGCGCCCGGGGACAACCCGAGGGAGATACGCAGTATTTT	CASSARGQPEGDTQYF
TRBV27	-	TRBJ1-5	-	TGTGCCAGCAGTCCCCGGGGAGCCAAGGGTAGCAATCAGCCCCAGCATTTT	CASSPRGAKGSNQPQHF
TRBV5-1	-	TRBJ2-3	-	TGCGCCAGCAGCTTGGTAGGGCCCGGGGATACGCAGTATTTT	CASSLVGPGDTQYF
TRBV5-1	-	TRBJ2-7	-	TGCGCCAGCAGCTCGGACTCCTACGAGCAGTACTTC	CASSSDSYEQYF
TRBV30	-	TRBJ2-1	-	TGTGCCTGGAGTGTCGGCCCCTCCGCAACCCCGAATGAGCAGTTCTTC	CAWSVGPSATPNEQFF
TRBV14	-	TRBJ1-1	-	TGTGCCAGCAGTAAGTCCCGGGGGACTGAAGCTTTCTTT	CASSKSRGTEAFF
TRBV7-9	-	TRBJ1-1	-	TGTGCCAGCAGCCCCCAGGACGGGAACACTGAAGCTTTCTTT	CASSPQDGNTEAFF
TRBV7-2	-	TRBJ2-7	-	TGTGCCAGCAGCTTAGCTAGAAGCTACGAGCAGTACTTC	CASSLARSYEQYF
TRBV7-9	-	TRBJ2-5	TRBD2	TGTGCCAGCAGCTTCCCCAATCGGGGGGAAGAGACCCAGTACTTC	CASSFPNRGEETQYF
TRBV11-2	-	TRBJ2-5	TRBD2	TGTGCCAGCAGCGTGGATCTAGCGGGAGGGGACCAAGAGACCCAGTACTTC	CASSVDLAGGDQETQYF
TRBV5-4	-	TRBJ2-3	-	TGTGCCAGCAGCCCCGGGGGCGCAGATACGCAGTATTTT	CASSPGGADTQYF
TRBV5-1	-	TRBJ1-2	-	TGCGCCAGCAGCTTCGACACCGGCGGGGGCTACACCTTC	CASSFDTGGGYTF
TRBV5-1	few	TRBJ2-2	-	TGCGCCAGCAAGGAGATTCAGAACACCGGGGAGCTGTTTTTT	CASKEIQNTGELFF
TRBV5-4	-	TRBJ2-1	-	TGTGCCAGCAGCTTTGGGGGGCCCCTAGGGAATTTGCTGAGTGAGCAGTTCTTC	CASSFGGPLGNLLSEQFF
TRBV7-3	-	TRBJ2-3	TRBD1	TGTGCCAGCAGCCCGGACAGGGGCACAGATACGCAGTATTTT	CASSPDRGTDTQYF
TRBV7-9	few	TRBJ1-3	-	TGTGCCAGCAGCTTGGCGGGGTCTGGAAACACCATATATTTT	CASSLAGSGNTIYF
TRBV7-2	once	TRBJ1-3	TRBD1	TGTGCCAGCAGCCCATCAACAGGGGCTGGAAACACCATATATTTT	CASSPSTGAGNTIYF
TRBV6-6	few	TRBJ2-7	TRBD2	TGTGCCAGCAGTCGGACTAGCGGCAACTACGAGCAGTACTTC	CASSRTSGNYEQYF
TRBV27	-	TRBJ2-1	TRBD2	TGTGCCAGCAGTTTATCGTATAATAGCGGGAGGGGAGGGAATGAGCAGTTCTTC	CASSLSYNSGRGGNEQFF
TRBV7-2	-	TRBJ2-2	-	TGTGCCAGCAGCTTATCAGGGAGTAAGGCCGGGGAGCTGTTTTTT	CASSLSGSKAGELFF
TRBV7-3	-	TRBJ2-7	-	TGTGCCAGCAGCTTAATGGGGGGGCGGACCGAGCAGTACTTC	CASSLMGGRTEQYF
TRBV7-9	-	TRBJ1-4	-	TGTGCCAGCAGCATTTGGACAGCAGCAACTAATGAAAAACTGTTTTTT	CASSIWTAATNEKLFF
TRBV18	-	TRBJ2-7	-	TGTGCCAGCTCAGACCGGGGGCAGGTCGAGCAGTACTTC	CASSDRGQVEQYF
TRBV10-3	-	TRBJ2-3	TRBD2	TGTGCCATCAGTGACGCCCGGGGAGCGGGAGAGGCAGATACGCAGTATTTT	CAISDARGAGEADTQYF
TRBV19	once	TRBJ2-1	TRBD2	TGTGCCAGTAGTAGGGGGGGAACCTACAATGAGCAGTTCTTC	CASSRGGTYNEQFF
TRBV7-8	once	TRBJ2-3	TRBD1	TGTGCCAGCAGCCTTACCTGGGACAGGGGGCTCAAAGATACGCAGTATTTT	CASSLTWDRGLKDTQYF
TRBV7-8	-	TRBJ1-1	-	TGTGCCAGCAGCTTAGTCGGAAGCCCGACGAACACTGAAGCTTTCTTT	CASSLVGSPTNTEAFF
TRBV29-1	-	TRBJ2-2	TRBD1	TGCAGCGTTGATATATGGGGACAGGGTCAGAACGGGGAGCTGTTTTTT	CSVDIWGQGQNGELFF
TRBV5-4	-	TRBJ2-7	-	TGTGCCAGCAGCCTCCGTTGGGGGGCAGCCTACGAGCAGTACTTC	CASSLRWGAAYEQYF
TRBV9	-	TRBJ2-5	-	TGTGCCAGCAGCGTAGACGGGGGAAAGGAGACCCAGTACTTC	CASSVDGGKETQYF
TRBV1	-	TRBJ2-2	-	TGCACCAGCAGCCAACTCCCCCTCCGGGAGAGGGGAACCGGGGAGCTGTTTTTT	CTSSQLPLRERGTGELFF
TRBV5-4	-	TRBJ2-7	TRBD2	TGTGCCAGCAGCTTGGCCCCGGGACTAGCGGGTTGGAGCTCCTACGAGCAGTACTTC	CASSLAPGLAGWSSYEQYF
TRBV14	-	TRBJ2-1	TRBD1	TGTGCCAGCAGCCAAGCGACAGGGTTCAATGAGCAGTTCTTC	CASSQATGFNEQFF
TRBV6-4	-	TRBJ1-2	TRBD1	TGTGCCAGCAGTGAGGACACCGGGACAGGGATCTATGGCTACACCTTC	CASSEDTGTGIYGYTF
TRBV18	-	TRBJ2-7	-	TGTGCCAGCTCACCTGCCGGCGAGCAGTACTTC	CASSPAGEQYF
TRBV14	-	TRBJ1-2	-	TGTGCCAGCAGCCAAGATGGGCCAGGGATCAACTATGGCTACACCTTC	CASSQDGPGINYGYTF
TRBV5-1	-	TRBJ1-2	TRBD1	TGCGCCAGCAGCATTGGACAGGGAAACAATGGCTACACCTTC	CASSIGQGNNGYTF
TRBV9	-	TRBJ1-5	TRBD1	TGTGCCAGCAGCCAAGGTCCAGGGGGCGGTCAGCCCCAGCATTTT	CASSQGPGGGQPQHF
TRBV4-1	-	TRBJ2-1	TRBD1	TGCGCCAGCAGCCCCACACAGGGGGGTGTTTACAATGAGCAGTTCTTC	CASSPTQGGVYNEQFF
TRBV6-1	-	TRBJ1-1	TRBD1	TGTGCCAGCAGCCCGACAGGGGGCATAACTGAAGCTTTCTTT	CASSPTGGITEAFF
TRBV27	-	TRBJ1-5	-	TGTGCCAGCAGTTTGCGGCAGGGGATTTTTCAGCCCCAGCATTTT	CASSLRQGIFQPQHF
TRBV11-2	-	TRBJ2-3	TRBD2	TGTGCCAGCAGCCCTACTCCCCTAGCGGGAGTGACAGATACGCAGTATTTT	CASSPTPLAGVTDTQYF
TRBV5-6	-	TRBJ2-6	-	TGTGCCAGCAGCCGTATCTGGGGGCCGGGATCTGGGGCCAACGTCCTGACTTTC	CASSRIWGPGSGANVLTF
TRBV5-6	-	TRBJ2-7	-	TGTGCCAGCAGCTTGTTGACGCGATACGAGCAGTACTTC	CASSLLTRYEQYF
TRBV28	-	TRBJ1-2	TRBD1	TGTGCCAGTGGGGGACAGGGGGCGTGGGGCTACACCTTC	CASGGQGAWGYTF
TRBV14	few	TRBJ2-1	-	TGTGCCAGCAGCCAAGGGGGGAGAATGGTATCCTACAATGAGCAGTTCTTC	CASSQGGRMVSYNEQFF
TRBV28	-	TRBJ1-5	-	TGTGCCAGCAGCACTGTCACCAAGACTCAGCCCCAGCATTTT	CASSTVTKTQPQHF
TRBV5-1	-	TRBJ1-5	-	TGCGCCAGCAGCTTGGCGGCAGGGGATCAGCCCCAGCATTTT	CASSLAAGDQPQHF
TRBV18	many	TRBJ2-7	-	TGTGCCAGCTCACCCCCAGGGGGGGTATACGAGCAGTACTTC	CASSPPGGVYEQYF
TRBV7-6	-	TRBJ1-2	TRBD1	TGTGCCAGCAGCTTATTATCGGGACAGGGACCCTATGGCTACACCTTC	CASSLLSGQGPYGYTF